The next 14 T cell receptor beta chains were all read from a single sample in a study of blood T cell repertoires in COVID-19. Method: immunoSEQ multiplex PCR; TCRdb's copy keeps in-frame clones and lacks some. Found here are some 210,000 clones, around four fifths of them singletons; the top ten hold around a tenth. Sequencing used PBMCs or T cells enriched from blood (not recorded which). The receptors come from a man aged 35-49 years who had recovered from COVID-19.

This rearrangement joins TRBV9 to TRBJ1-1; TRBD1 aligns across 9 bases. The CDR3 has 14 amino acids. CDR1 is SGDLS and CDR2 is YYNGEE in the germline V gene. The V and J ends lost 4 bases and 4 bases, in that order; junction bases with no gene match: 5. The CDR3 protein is CASSIPTGGTEAFF. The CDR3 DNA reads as TGTGCCAGCAGCATTCCGACAGGGGGCACTGAAGCTTTCTTT.

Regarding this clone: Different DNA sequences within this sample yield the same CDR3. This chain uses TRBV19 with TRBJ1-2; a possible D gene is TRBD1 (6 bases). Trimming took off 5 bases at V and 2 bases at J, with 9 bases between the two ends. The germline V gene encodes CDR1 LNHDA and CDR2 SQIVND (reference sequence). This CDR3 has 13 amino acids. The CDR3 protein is CASSYDRNYGYTF. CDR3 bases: TGTGCCAGTAGTTATGACAGGAACTATGGCTACACCTTC. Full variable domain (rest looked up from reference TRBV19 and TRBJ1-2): DGGITQSPKYLFRKEGQNVTLSCEQNLNHDAMYWYRQDPGQGLRLIYYSQIVNDFQKGDIAEGYSVSREKKESFPLTVTSAQKNPTAFYLCASSYDRNYGYTFGSGTRLTVV.

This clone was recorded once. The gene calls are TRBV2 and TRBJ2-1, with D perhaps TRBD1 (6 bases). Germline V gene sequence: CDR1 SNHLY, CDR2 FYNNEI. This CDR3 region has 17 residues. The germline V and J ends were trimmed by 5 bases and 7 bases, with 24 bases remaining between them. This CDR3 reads CASSIALTGPEKNEQFF. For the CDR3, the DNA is TGTGCCAGCAGTATTGCTCTTACAGGGCCTGAAAAAAATGAGCAGTTCTTC.

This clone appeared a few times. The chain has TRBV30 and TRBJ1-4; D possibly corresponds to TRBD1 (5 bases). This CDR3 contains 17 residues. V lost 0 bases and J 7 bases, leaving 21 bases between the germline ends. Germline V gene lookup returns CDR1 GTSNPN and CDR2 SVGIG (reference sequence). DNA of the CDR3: TGTGCCTGGAGTGTACAGGCAGGGAAATATATTGGTGAAAAACTGTTTTTT. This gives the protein CAWSVQAGKYIGEKLFF.

The CDR3: CASSAVQSNYGYTF. The CDR3 DNA is TGTGCCAGCAGTGCAGTACAGTCTAACTATGGCTACACCTTC. The chain employs TRBV5-4 and TRBJ1-2; D is uncertain. The ends were cut back, 5 bases at V and 0 bases at J, with 11 bases in the middle. Germline V CDR1 and CDR2: SGHNT, YYREEE (reference sequence). The CDR3 is made up of 14 amino acids.

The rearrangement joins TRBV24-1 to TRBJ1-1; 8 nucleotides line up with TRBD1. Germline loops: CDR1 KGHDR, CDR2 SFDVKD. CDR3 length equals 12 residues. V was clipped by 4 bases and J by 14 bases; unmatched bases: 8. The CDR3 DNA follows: TGTGCCACCAGTGACAAAGGACAGGGTGCATTCTTT. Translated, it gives CATSDKGQGAFF.

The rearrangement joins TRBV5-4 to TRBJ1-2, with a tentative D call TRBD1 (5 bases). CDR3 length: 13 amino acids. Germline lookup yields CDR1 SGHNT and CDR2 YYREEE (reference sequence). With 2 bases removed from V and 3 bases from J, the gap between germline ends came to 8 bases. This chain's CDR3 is CASSLDSYYGYTF. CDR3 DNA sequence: TGTGCCAGCAGCTTAGACAGCTACTATGGCTACACCTTC.

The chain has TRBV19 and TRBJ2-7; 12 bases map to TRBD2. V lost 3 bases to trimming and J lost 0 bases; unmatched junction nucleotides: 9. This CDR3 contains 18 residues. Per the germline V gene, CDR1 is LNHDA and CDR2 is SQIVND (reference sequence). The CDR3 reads CASSMGTSGRSFSYEQYF. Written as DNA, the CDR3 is TGTGCCAGTAGTATGGGAACTAGCGGGAGGTCTTTCTCCTACGAGCAGTACTTC. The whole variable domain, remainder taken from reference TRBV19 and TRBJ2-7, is DGGITQSPKYLFRKEGQNVTLSCEQNLNHDAMYWYRQDPGQGLRLIYYSQIVNDFQKGDIAEGYSVSREKKESFPLTVTSAQKNPTAFYLCASSMGTSGRSFSYEQYFGPGTRLTVT.

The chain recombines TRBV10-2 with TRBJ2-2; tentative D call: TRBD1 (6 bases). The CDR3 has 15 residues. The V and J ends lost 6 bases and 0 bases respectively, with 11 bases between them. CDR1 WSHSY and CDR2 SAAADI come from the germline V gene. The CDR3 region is CASRKTGTNTGELFF. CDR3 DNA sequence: TGCGCCAGCAGGAAAACAGGGACGAACACCGGGGAGCTGTTTTTT.

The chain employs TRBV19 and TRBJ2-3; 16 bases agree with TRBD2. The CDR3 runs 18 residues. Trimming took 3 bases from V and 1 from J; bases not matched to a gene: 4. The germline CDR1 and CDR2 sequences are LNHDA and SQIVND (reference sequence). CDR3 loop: CASSIGTSGRVGTDTQYF. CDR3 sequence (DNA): TGTGCCAGTAGTATTGGGACTAGCGGGAGGGTGGGCACAGATACGCAGTATTTT.

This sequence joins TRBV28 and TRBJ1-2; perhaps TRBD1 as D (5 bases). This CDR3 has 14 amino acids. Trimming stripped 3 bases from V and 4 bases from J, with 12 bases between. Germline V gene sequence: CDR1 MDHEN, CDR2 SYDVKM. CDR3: CASSLVGPTYGYTF. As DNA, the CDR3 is TGTGCCAGCAGTTTGGTGGGGCCTACCTATGGCTACACCTTC.

The CDR3 DNA reads TGTGCCAGCAGTCGGGACAGCTACTATGGCTACACCTTC. Translated: CASSRDSYYGYTF. The V gene is TRBV12-3 or TRBV12-4, the J gene TRBJ1-2; 7 bases are a match to TRBD1. This CDR3 has 13 amino acids. V lost 5 bases to trimming and J lost 3 bases; unmatched junction nucleotides: 3.

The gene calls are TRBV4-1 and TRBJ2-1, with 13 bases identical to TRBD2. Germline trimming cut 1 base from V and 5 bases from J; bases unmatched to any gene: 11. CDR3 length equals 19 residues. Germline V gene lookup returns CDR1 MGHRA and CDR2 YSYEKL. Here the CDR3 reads CASSQGAFPGTSGDNEQFF. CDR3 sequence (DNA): TGCGCCAGCAGCCAAGGCGCATTCCCCGGGACTAGCGGGGACAATGAGCAGTTCTTC.

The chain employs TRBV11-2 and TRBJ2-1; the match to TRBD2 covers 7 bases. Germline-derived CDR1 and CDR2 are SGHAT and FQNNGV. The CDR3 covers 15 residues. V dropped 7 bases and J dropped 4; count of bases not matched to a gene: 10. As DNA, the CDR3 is TGTGCCAGCACCCTCGCGGGAGAGGCATACAATGAGCAGTTCTTC. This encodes CASTLAGEAYNEQFF.